The entry below describes one TCR beta chain. The data were taken from a study of regulatory T cells in long-lasting Graves disease. The CDR3 is 16 residues long. V was clipped by 0 bases and J by 0 bases, with 12 bases between them. Germline CDR1 is PRHDT and CDR2 is FYEKMQ (reference sequence). Time point specified: newly diagnosed GD, antithyroid drugs for less than 3 months. After RNA was extracted from PBMCs, the TCR library was made from it. HTBI primers from iRepertoire and Arm-PCR of CDR3 regions yielded the TCR beta libraries. TCRdb reanalysed the multiplex PCR reads using MiXCR and keeps one entry per CDR3 protein. The table lists under 800,000 distinct CDR3 sequences, roughly 16% of them singletons. This sample was shared with a second study, whose subject was T cells in Graves' hyperthyroidism and ophthalmopathy.

This sequence originates from a woman in her 30s with Graves disease. The rearrangement uses TRBV13 and TRBJ2-7; no firm D call. Sample: peripheral blood mononuclear cells (PBMCs), taken at new diagnosis, from a patient treated with antithyroid drugs. As DNA, the CDR3 is TGTGCCAGCAGCTTAGGGACGGCGGTTAGCTCCTACGAGCAGTACTTC. It is translated as CASSLGTAVSSYEQYF.